This T cell receptor beta chain was recovered during a study of T cells in Graves' hyperthyroidism and ophthalmopathy. As concerns this clonotype: Its specificity is unknown.

The CDR3 spans 16 residues. The V and J ends lost 2 bases and 2 bases respectively, with 14 bases between them. Germline assignment: CDR1 MNHEY and CDR2 SVGAGI. General study results and limits: Ophthalmopathy, as predicted by the model, came a median approximately 6.5 months after the prediction. The authors' 13 V-J model separated ophthalmopathy from stable hyperthyroidism. Most thyroid-expanded clonotypes above 0.001 were also found in blood.

It was RNA transcripts that yielded the amplified TCR beta CDR3 regions. During a first-round RT-PCR of the TCR CDR3, the HTBI primer set was used. TCRdb itself ran the multiplex PCR reads through MiXCR, one entry per CDR3 protein. The sample records fewer than 350,000 distinct CDR3 sequences, roughly a fifth being singletons. Each ophthalmopathy patient scored at least 3 on the Clinical Activity Score and at least 4 on NOSPECS grade, with duration under 3 months. This clonotype originated in a man between 50 and 59 years old with Graves' ophthalmopathy. Specimen: blood. V usage is TRBV6-5 and J usage is TRBJ2-3, with unresolved D. CDR3 protein: CASSYPSGRNTDTQYF. CDR3 in DNA: TGTGCCAGCAGTTACCCGTCTGGGCGGAACACAGATACGCAGTATTTT.